This T cell receptor (beta chain) comes out of a study of blood T cells in healthy people across ages. Combining a sample-barcoded 5' primer with a J-beta primer mix, a second PCR ran for about 6 to 11 cycles. TCRdb used MiXCR to reprocess the 5' RACE reads, holding one entry per CDR3 protein. The sample consists of 900,000 to 950,000 distinct CDR3 sequences, approximately 32% of them appearing once. Germline CDR1 reads MNHEY; CDR2 reads SVGAGI. This CDR3 has 14 amino acids. J was trimmed by 6 bases and V by 5 bases; bases with no gene match: 8. Peripheral blood samples of 9 to 10 milliliters were drawn from each donor. These data also formed part of another study, on T cells of mothers and their children. That paper adds: Sequencing returned over 8 million TCR beta CDR3 reads per mother and about 2.9 million per child.

Source material: blood. The sequence was collected from a woman in her thirties or forties in good health. This chain uses TRBV6-5 with TRBJ1-1, with 8 positions matching TRBD1. CDR3 sequence reads: CASSPDRGGAEAFF. CDR3 bases: TGTGCCAGCAGTCCCGACAGGGGAGGTGCTGAAGCTTTCTTT.